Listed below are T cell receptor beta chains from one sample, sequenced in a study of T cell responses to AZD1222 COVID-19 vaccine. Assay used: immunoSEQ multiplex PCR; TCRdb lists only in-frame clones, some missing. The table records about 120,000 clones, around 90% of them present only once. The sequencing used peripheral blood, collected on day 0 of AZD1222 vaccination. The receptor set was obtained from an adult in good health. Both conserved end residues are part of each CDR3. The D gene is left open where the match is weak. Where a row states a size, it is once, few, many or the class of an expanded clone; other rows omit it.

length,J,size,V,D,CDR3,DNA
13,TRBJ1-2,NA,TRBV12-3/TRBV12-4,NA,CASSSVGIWGYTF,TGTGCCAGCAGCTCCGTGGGGATCTGGGGCTACACCTTC
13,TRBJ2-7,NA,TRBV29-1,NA,CSVNVRGSYEQYF,TGCAGCGTTAATGTCCGGGGATCCTACGAGCAGTACTTC
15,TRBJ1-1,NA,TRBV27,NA,CASSFSGRVNTEAFF,TGTGCCAGCAGTTTTAGTGGCAGGGTGAACACTGAAGCTTTCTTT
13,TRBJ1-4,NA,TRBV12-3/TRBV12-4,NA,CASSFMDVEKLFF,TGTGCCAGCAGTTTTATGGATGTGGAAAAACTGTTTTTT
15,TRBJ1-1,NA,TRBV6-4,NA,CASSATTGGNTEAFF,TGTGCCAGCAGTGCTACGACAGGAGGGAACACTGAAGCTTTCTTT
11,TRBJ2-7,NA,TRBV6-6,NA,CASSPRYEQYF,TGTGCCAGCAGCCCCCGATACGAGCAGTACTTC
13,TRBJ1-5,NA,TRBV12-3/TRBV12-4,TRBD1,CASSGQGYQPQHF,TGTGCCAGCAGCGGACAGGGGTATCAGCCCCAGCATTTT
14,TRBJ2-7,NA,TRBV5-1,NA,CASSLDRSSYEQYF,TGCGCCAGCAGCTTAGACAGGAGCTCCTACGAGCAGTACTTC
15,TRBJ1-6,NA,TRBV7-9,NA,CASSLDPGTTSPLHF,TGTGCCAGCAGCTTAGACCCGGGGACAACTTCACCCCTCCACTTT
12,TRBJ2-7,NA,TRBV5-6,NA,CASSLAQGKQYF,TGTGCCAGCAGCTTGGCCCAGGGGAAGCAGTACTTC
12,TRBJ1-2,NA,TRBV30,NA,CAWSVGAYGYTF,TGTGCCTGGAGTGTTGGAGCTTATGGCTACACCTTC
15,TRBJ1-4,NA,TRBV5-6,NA,CASSPFGQTDEKLFF,TGTGCCAGCAGCCCGTTTGGACAAACAGATGAAAAACTGTTTTTT
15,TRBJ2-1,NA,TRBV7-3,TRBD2,CASSSGLAVYNEQFF,TGTGCCAGCAGCTCAGGACTAGCGGTGTACAATGAGCAGTTCTTC
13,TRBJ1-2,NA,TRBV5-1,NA,CASSIDRNYGYTF,TGCGCCAGCAGCATAGACAGGAACTATGGCTACACCTTC
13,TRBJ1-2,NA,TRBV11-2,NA,CASSLVLNYGYTF,TGTGCCAGCAGCTTAGTACTTAACTATGGCTACACCTTC
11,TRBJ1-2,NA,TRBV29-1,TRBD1,CSVYRGRGYTF,TGCAGCGTCTACAGGGGTCGGGGCTACACCTTC
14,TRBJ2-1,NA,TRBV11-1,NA,CASSLGNDINEQFF,TGTGCCAGCAGCTTAGGGAACGACATAAATGAGCAGTTCTTC
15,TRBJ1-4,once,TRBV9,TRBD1,CASSAFPGQGEKLFF,TGTGCCAGCAGCGCATTCCCGGGACAGGGTGAAAAACTGTTTTTT
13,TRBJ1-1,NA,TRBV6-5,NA,CASSLGVGAEAFF,TGTGCCAGCAGTTTGGGAGTGGGCGCTGAAGCTTTCTTT
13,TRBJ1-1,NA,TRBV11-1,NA,CASSLVANTEAFF,TGTGCCAGCAGCTTAGTGGCGAACACTGAAGCTTTCTTT
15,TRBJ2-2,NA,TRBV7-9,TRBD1,CASSAGDRDTGELFF,TGTGCCAGCAGCGCCGGGGACAGGGACACCGGGGAGCTGTTTTTT
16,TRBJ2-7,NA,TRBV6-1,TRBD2,CASSAQGLAGDREQYF,TGTGCCAGCAGTGCTCAAGGTCTAGCGGGAGATAGGGAGCAGTACTTC
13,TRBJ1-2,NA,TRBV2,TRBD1,CASSDTGDYGYTF,TGTGCCAGCAGTGACACAGGGGACTATGGCTACACCTTC
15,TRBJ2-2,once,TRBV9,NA,CASTPQSGNTGELFF,TGTGCCAGCACCCCACAATCCGGGAACACCGGGGAGCTGTTTTTT
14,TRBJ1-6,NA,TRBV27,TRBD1,CASGWTGPRSPLHF,TGTGCCAGCGGCTGGACAGGGCCTCGGTCACCCCTCCACTTT
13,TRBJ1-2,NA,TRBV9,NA,CASSPRWVYGYTF,TGTGCCAGCAGCCCTCGATGGGTTTATGGCTACACCTTC
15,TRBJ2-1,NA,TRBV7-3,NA,CASSPQGREYNEQFF,TGTGCCAGCAGCCCCCAGGGGCGGGAGTACAATGAGCAGTTCTTC
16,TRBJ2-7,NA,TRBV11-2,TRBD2,CASSPPGAGESYEQYF,TGTGCCAGCAGCCCCCCGGGAGCGGGGGAATCCTACGAGCAGTACTTC